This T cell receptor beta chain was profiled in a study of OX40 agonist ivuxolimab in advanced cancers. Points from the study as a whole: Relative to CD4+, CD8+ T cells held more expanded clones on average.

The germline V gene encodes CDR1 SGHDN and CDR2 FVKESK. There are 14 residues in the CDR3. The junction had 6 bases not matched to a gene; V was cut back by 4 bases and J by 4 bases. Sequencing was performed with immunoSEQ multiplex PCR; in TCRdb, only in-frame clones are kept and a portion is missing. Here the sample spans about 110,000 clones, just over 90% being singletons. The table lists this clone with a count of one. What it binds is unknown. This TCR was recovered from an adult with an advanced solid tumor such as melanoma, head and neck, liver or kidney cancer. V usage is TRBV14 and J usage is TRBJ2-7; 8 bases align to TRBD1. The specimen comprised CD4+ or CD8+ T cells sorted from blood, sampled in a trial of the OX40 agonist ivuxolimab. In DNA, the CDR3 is TGTGCCAGCAGCCCTTGGACAGGGACGTACGAGCAGTACTTC. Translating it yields CASSPWTGTYEQYF.